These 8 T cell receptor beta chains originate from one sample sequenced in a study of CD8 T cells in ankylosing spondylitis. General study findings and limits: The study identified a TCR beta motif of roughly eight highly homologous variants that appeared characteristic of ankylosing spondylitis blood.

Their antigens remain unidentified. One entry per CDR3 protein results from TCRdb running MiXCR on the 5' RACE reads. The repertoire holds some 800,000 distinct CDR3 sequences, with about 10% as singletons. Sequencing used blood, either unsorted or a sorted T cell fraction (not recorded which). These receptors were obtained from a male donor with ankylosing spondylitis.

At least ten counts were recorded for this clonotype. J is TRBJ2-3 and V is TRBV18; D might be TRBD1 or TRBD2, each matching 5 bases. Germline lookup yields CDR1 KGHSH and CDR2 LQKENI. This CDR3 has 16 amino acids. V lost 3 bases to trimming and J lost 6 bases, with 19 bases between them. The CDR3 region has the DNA TGTGCCAGCTCACCGCCGGGACGTCCAAGTTGGGATACGCAGTATTTT. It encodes CASSPPGRPSWDTQYF.

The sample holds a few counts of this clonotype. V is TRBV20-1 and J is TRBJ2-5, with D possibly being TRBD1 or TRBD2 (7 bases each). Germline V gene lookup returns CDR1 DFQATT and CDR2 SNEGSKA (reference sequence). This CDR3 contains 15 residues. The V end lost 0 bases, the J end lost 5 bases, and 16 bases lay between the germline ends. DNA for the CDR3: TGCAGTGCTAGAGATCGGGGGAGGGGGCTTGAGACCCAGTACTTC. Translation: CSARDRGRGLETQYF.

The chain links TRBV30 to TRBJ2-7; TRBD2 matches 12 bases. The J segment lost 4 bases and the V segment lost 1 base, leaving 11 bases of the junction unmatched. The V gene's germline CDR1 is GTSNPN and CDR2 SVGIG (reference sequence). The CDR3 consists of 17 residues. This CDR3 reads CAWSEKTSGGFNYEQYF. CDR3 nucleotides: TGTGCCTGGAGTGAGAAGACTAGCGGGGGATTTAATTACGAGCAGTACTTC.

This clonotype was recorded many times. The CDR3 DNA reads as TGCAGCGTTGAAGTGGGACAGGGTGGCGATGAGCAGTTCTTC. Translating it yields CSVEVGQGGDEQFF. The chain carries TRBV29-1 and TRBJ2-1; TRBD1 aligns across 9 bases. The V gene end was trimmed by 1 base and the J gene end by 8 bases; junction bases not matched to a gene: 6. Germline V gives CDR1 SQVTM, CDR2 ANQGSEA. The CDR3 length is 14 residues.

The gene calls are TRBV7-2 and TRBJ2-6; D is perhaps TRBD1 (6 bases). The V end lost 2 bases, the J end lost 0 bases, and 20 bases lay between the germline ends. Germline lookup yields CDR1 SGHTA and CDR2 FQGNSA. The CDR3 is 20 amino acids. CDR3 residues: CASSLPKLGGSGSGANVLTF. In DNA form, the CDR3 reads TGTGCCAGCAGCTTACCTAAGCTTGGGGGCAGCGGCTCTGGGGCCAACGTCCTGACTTTC.

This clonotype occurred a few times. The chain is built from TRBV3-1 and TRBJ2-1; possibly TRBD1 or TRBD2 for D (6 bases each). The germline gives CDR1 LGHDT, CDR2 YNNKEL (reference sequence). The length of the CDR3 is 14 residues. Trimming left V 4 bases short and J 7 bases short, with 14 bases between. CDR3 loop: CASSRGAPGNEQFF. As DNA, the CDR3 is TGTGCCAGCAGCCGGGGGGCTCCGGGGAATGAGCAGTTCTTC.

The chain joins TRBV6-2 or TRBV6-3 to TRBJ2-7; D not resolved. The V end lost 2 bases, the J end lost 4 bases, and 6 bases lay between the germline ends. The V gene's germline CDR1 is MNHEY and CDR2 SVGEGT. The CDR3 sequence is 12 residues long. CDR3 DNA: TGTGCCAGCAGTTACGGGTTTTACGAGCAGTACTTC. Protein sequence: CASSYGFYEQYF.

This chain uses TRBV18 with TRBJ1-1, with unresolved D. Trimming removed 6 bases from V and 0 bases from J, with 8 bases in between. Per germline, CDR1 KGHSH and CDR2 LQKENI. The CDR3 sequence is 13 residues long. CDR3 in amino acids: CASSREMNTEAFF. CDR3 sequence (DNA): TGTGCCAGCTCCCGAGAAATGAACACTGAAGCTTTCTTT.